The text below deals with one T cell receptor (beta chain). Its antigen is unknown. No base quality information exists; no much larger clone differs at one position. TCRbeta CDR3 regions were amplified from genomic DNA using the immunoSEQ Assay, a bias-controlled multiplex PCR. From the authors' description of their analysis: The number of nucleated cells in each sample was estimated from the amplification of reference gene primers within the assay. To quantify the absolute abundance of each unique TCRbeta CDR3 rearrangement, sequence reads were collapsed and filtered. For each sample, productive Simpson clonality was calculated as the square root of Simpson's diversity index across productive rearrangements. The table was pulled from immuneACCESS by TCRdb, which kept in-frame rearrangements only. Such tables lose some clones; where checked, under half of the loss comes from unresolved V genes, and the rest has no known cause. From that table come the V and J calls and clone size; the DNA was used to work out D and trimming. The sample profile shows around 120,000 clones; approximately 68% of them were found once. The ten largest clones capture 2% to 2.5% of the sample.

The data originate from a study of blood T cell repertoires in COVID-19 (dated by TCRdb to the early 2020s). Regarding the research as a whole: Collaborator samples came from the United States, Italy and Spain and covered acute and convalescent phases of COVID-19. The prospective study material was composed of cDNA or gDNA derived from T cells, B-cell-depleted T cells, or PBMCs. Deeply sampled blood TCRbeta repertoires from subjects exposed to, actively infected with, or recovered from COVID-19 were included in the dataset. A freely available public database, intended as a resource for researchers studying the immune response to SARS-CoV-2, is where the repertoires were released. Samples were obtained from the ongoing ImmuneRACE study (first 160 participants) and from 1,254 subjects provided by 6 global collaborators. A de-identified subject ID, COVID-19 status, age in years and sex were almost always included in the sample metadata. Where available, HLA class I and class II types were taken from metadata supplied by the sample provider and were not determined by assay-based typing.

The collaborating institutions used their own protocols to collect whole blood in K2EDTA tubes. For TCRbeta analysis, collaborators shipped samples in one of three forms: frozen whole blood, isolated PBMCs, or DNA extracted from either of those sample types. General study outcomes and caveats: How much clinical and demographic metadata was included differed by source and by participant, and the metadata was provided uncurated.

Spanning cysteine to phenylalanine, the CDR3 consists of 13 amino acids. Kept here is only the CDR3 DNA, which spans 39 bases and is read in frame from base 1. The trim is 6 bases for V and 4 bases for J, with a gap of 10 bases between the germline ends. Taken from the germline V gene, the CDR1 and CDR2 loops are SGHDN and FVKESK. The V gene is TRBV14 and the J gene is TRBJ1-5; matching of 5 bases hints at TRBD1 as the D gene. The sequenced sample consisted of peripheral blood. This receptor was obtained from a woman in her 70s with acute or convalescent COVID-19. The nucleotide sequence reads as follows: TGTGCCAGCAGTCGGGACTTTAATCAGCCCCAGCATTTT. This codes for CASSRDFNQPQHF.